One and the same sample provided the 26 T cell receptor beta chains below, sequenced in a study of T cell repertoires in cytomegalovirus infection. TCRdb independently ran MiXCR on the reads; one entry per CDR3 protein. The data hold approximately 470,000 distinct CDR3 sequences, with approximately 46% observed a single time. Antigens for these TCRs are unknown. The sample in question was cultured PBMCs, obtained from culture after CMV antigen stimulation. Receptors were obtained from a human donor in good health (CMV status not recorded). Some clones in this sample may be carry-over from other donors' samples.

The rearrangement links TRBV4-3 to TRBJ2-1; the D gene is possibly TRBD2 (6 bases). The germline V gene has CDR1 LGHNA and CDR2 YSLEER. The length of the CDR3 is 15 residues. V lost 4 bases to trimming and J lost 8 bases, with 18 bases between them. CDR3 loop: CASSRDASSGDEQFF. CDR3 sequence (DNA): TGCGCCAGCAGCCGAGACGCGTCGTCGGGGGATGAGCAGTTCTTC.

V and J are TRBV7-6 and TRBJ2-7; weak D call: TRBD1 (5 bases). The germline V gene encodes CDR1 SGHVS and CDR2 FNYEAQ. There are 12 residues in the CDR3. Trimming took 5 bases from V and 7 from J, leaving 12 bases between them. For the CDR3, the DNA is TGTGCCAGCAGCCACATACCAGGGGAGCAGTACTTC. This translates into CASSHIPGEQYF.

This clonotype has a handful of counts. This chain uses TRBV20-1 with TRBJ2-1; D gene unclear. The germline V gene has CDR1 DFQATT and CDR2 SNEGSKA (reference sequence). The V and J ends lost 4 bases and 5 bases respectively, with 6 bases between them. This CDR3 has 11 amino acids. The CDR3 region is CSATTNNEQFF. The CDR3 DNA follows: TGCAGTGCTACCACCAACAATGAGCAGTTCTTC.

The rearrangement uses TRBV18 and TRBJ1-1; perhaps TRBD1 as D (5 bases). V lost 5 bases and J 9 bases, leaving 19 bases between the germline ends. There are 14 residues in the CDR3. The germline gives CDR1 KGHSH, CDR2 LQKENI. The DNA for the CDR3 is TGTGCCAGCTCATCGAATACCGGGGCGCAACAAGCTTTCTTT. Translation: CASSSNTGAQQAFF. Full variable domain (missing parts from reference TRBV18 and TRBJ1-1): NAGVMQNPRHLVRRRGQEARLRCSPMKGHSHVYWYRQLPEEGLKFMVYLQKENIIDESGMPKERFSAEFPKEGPSILRIQQVVRGDSAAYFCASSSNTGAQQAFFGQGTRLTVV.

The chain links TRBV19 to TRBJ2-5; D is uncertain. The V and J ends lost 4 bases and 6 bases respectively, with 9 bases between them. Germline loops: CDR1 LNHDA, CDR2 SQIVND (reference sequence). The CDR3 consists of 12 residues. DNA for the CDR3: TGTGCCAGTAGTAGGGGAAAAAAGACCCAGTACTTC. Encoded protein: CASSRGKKTQYF.

The sample holds a few counts of this clonotype. The chain couples TRBV28 to TRBJ2-1; D is undetermined. The CDR3 extends over 11 amino acids. CDR1 is MDHEN, CDR2 SYDVKM, per germline. Trimming cost V 7 bases and J 0 bases, with 1 base left between them. As DNA, the CDR3 is TGTGCCAGCATCTCCTACAATGAGCAGTTCTTC. It yields the protein CASISYNEQFF.

The chain recombines TRBV4-3 with TRBJ1-6; possibly TRBD1 for D (5 bases). V was clipped by 1 base and J by 7 bases, with 11 bases between them. CDR1 LGHNA and CDR2 YSLEER come from the germline V gene. CDR3 size: 15 residues. DNA of the CDR3: TGCGCCAGCAGCCAAGTGTCGGGACGCAATTCACCCCTCCACTTT. Protein: CASSQVSGRNSPLHF.

This chain joins TRBV27 and TRBJ2-1; tentative D call: TRBD2 (6 bases). From germline, CDR1 is MNHEY and CDR2 SMNVEV (reference sequence). The CDR3 is 16 amino acids. Trimming pared 6 bases from V and 9 bases from J, leaving 24 bases between. The CDR3 nucleotides read TGTGCCAGCAGAGTCTCACTAGCTGGAGGGGCTGGTGAGCAGTTCTTC. This sequence encodes CASRVSLAGGAGEQFF.

This clonotype showed up just a few times. This sequence joins TRBV7-2 and TRBJ2-7; 11 bases line up with TRBD2. The CDR3 is 16 residues long. CDR1 is SGHTA, CDR2 FQGNSA, per germline. Germline trimming cut 1 base from V and 4 bases from J; bases unmatched to any gene: 6. The CDR3 DNA is TGTGCCAGCAGCTTAGGGTCTACTAGCGGGAGATACGAGCAGTACTTC. Amino acid sequence: CASSLGSTSGRYEQYF.

V and J are TRBV24-1 and TRBJ1-1; 7 bases line up with TRBD1. The germline gives CDR1 KGHDR, CDR2 SFDVKD. The CDR3 spans 14 residues. The V gene end was trimmed by 5 bases and the J gene end by 4 bases; junction bases not matched to a gene: 6. The CDR3 protein is CATSARDSSTEAFF. The CDR3 coding sequence is TGTGCCACCAGTGCTCGGGACAGCAGCACTGAAGCTTTCTTT.

This rearrangement joins TRBV25-1 to TRBJ1-6; D may be TRBD1 (6 bases). The CDR3 sequence is 14 residues long. Germline CDR1 MGHDK, CDR2 SYGVNS. Deletions cut 1 base from V and 8 bases from J, with 9 bases between. The CDR3 DNA is TGTGCCAGCAGTGAATTTGGGGGCGATTCACCCCTCCACTTT. Translation: CASSEFGGDSPLHF. The entire variable domain, with the rest obtained from reference TRBV25-1 and TRBJ1-6, is as follows: EADIYQTPRYLVIGTGKKITLECSQTMGHDKMYWYQQDPGMELHLIHYSYGVNSTEKGDLSSESTVSRIRTEHFPLTLESARPSHTSQYLCASSEFGGDSPLHFGNGTRLTVT.

This clonotype appeared a few times. The junction does not match germline at one end; this may be a read error. The chain uses TRBV7-2 and TRBJ2-7, with 12 bases identical to TRBD1. This CDR3 contains 14 residues. Germline assignment: CDR1 SGHTA and CDR2 FQGNSA. The CDR3 bases are TGTGCCAGCAGCACGGGACAGGGGGCCAGCGGGGTTATCTTC. Its translation is CASSTGQGASGVIF.

The chain uses TRBV7-6 and TRBJ2-1, with D possibly TRBD1 on 5 matching bases. The CDR3 loop spans 15 amino acids. V was clipped by 3 bases and J by 5 bases, with 14 bases between them. Germline assignment: CDR1 SGHVS and CDR2 FNYEAQ. The CDR3 spells CASSFAGLLDNEQFF. The CDR3 DNA reads TGTGCCAGCAGCTTCGCAGGGCTCCTGGACAATGAGCAGTTCTTC.

The genes are TRBV12-3 or TRBV12-4 and TRBJ1-2; unclear D gene. The CDR3 consists of 11 residues. Trimming removed 8 bases from V and 7 bases from J, with 11 bases in between. The CDR3 loop is CASSSTVGYTF. The DNA of the CDR3 is TGTGCCAGCTCCTCGACGGTTGGCTACACCTTC.

This chain connects TRBV7-6 to TRBJ2-7; 10 bases match TRBD1. Trimming took 5 bases from V and 5 from J; bases not matched to a gene: 12. Germline V gene sequence: CDR1 SGHVS, CDR2 FNYEAQ. There are 16 residues in the CDR3. This chain's CDR3 is CASSLPPGTGDHEQYF. As DNA, the CDR3 is TGTGCCAGCAGCCTCCCCCCCGGGACAGGGGACCACGAGCAGTACTTC.

The chain links TRBV30 to TRBJ2-5; TRBD2 matches 10 bases. The CDR3 covers 15 residues. V dropped 1 base and J dropped 4; count of bases not matched to a gene: 6. CDR1 GTSNPN and CDR2 SVGIG come from the germline V gene (reference sequence). CDR3 DNA: TGTGCCTGGAGTGGGAGCGGGAGGGCCAGAGAGACCCAGTACTTC. Amino acids: CAWSGSGRARETQYF.

This chain's CDR3 is CASSLWDRAYEQYF. DNA for the CDR3: TGTGCCAGCAGCTTATGGGACAGGGCCTACGAGCAGTACTTC. The chain joins TRBV7-9 to TRBJ2-7; 9 bases are shared with TRBD1. The J segment lost 2 bases and the V segment lost 2 bases, leaving 1 base of the junction unmatched. CDR3 size: 14 residues. The germline gives CDR1 SEHNR, CDR2 FQNEAQ (reference sequence).

This sequence joins TRBV18 and TRBJ1-2; D gene uncertain. CDR3 length: 15 residues. V was cut by 1 base and J by 3 bases, with 12 bases left in between. The V gene's germline CDR1 is KGHSH and CDR2 LQKENI. The CDR3 is CASSPQPGSDYGYTF. The CDR3 coding sequence is TGTGCCAGCTCACCACAGCCTGGGTCTGACTATGGCTACACCTTC.

This clonotype appeared a few times. The CDR3 loop is CASSFSWGSPSPINEQFF. The CDR3 nucleotides read TGTGCCAGCAGTTTTTCATGGGGGTCACCAAGCCCTATCAATGAGCAGTTCTTC. The chain joins TRBV12-3 or TRBV12-4 to TRBJ2-1; D possibly matches TRBD1 or TRBD2 (5 bases each). V was trimmed by 3 bases and J by 6 bases, leaving 24 bases between them. This CDR3 is 18 amino acids long.

The genes are TRBV6-1 and TRBJ2-7; 8 bases fit TRBD2. The CDR3 length is 16 residues. Losses at the gene ends were 0 bases for V and 6 bases for J; bases not matched to a gene: 10. The germline gives CDR1 MNHNS, CDR2 SASEGT. The CDR3 nucleotides read TGTGCCAGCAGTGAAGCCCCGGGACTAGTCCGTACCGAGCAGTACTTC. Protein: CASSEAPGLVRTEQYF.

This clonotype appeared a few times. The chain couples TRBV7-2 to TRBJ2-1; 8 nucleotides line up with TRBD2. CDR3 size: 17 residues. V shed 4 bases, J shed 0 bases, and the junction held 8 bases outside the gene matches. Looked up from germline, CDR1 is SGHTA and CDR2 is FQGNSA. CDR3 sequence: CASSSPAGESSYNEQFF. In DNA, the CDR3 is TGTGCCAGCAGCTCCCCAGCGGGGGAAAGCTCCTACAATGAGCAGTTCTTC. The entire variable domain, with the rest obtained from reference TRBV7-2 and TRBJ2-1, is as follows: GAGVSQSPSNKVTEKGKDVELRCDPISGHTALYWYRQSLGQGLEFLIYFQGNSAPDKSGLPSDRFSAERTGGSVSTLTIQRTQQEDSAVYLCASSSPAGESSYNEQFFGPGTRLTVL.

This clonotype was detected only once. The V call is TRBV28, the J call TRBJ1-4; D is uncertain. The CDR3 has 16 amino acids. From germline, CDR1 is MDHEN and CDR2 SYDVKM. Trimming pared 5 bases from V and 5 bases from J, leaving 18 bases between. This chain's CDR3 is CASSPPEPRNNEKLFF. CDR3 sequence (DNA): TGTGCCAGCAGTCCCCCAGAACCAAGAAACAATGAAAAACTGTTTTTT.

This clonotype was detected a few times. The V and J genes are TRBV7-6 and TRBJ1-2; D not certain. V was clipped by 5 bases and J by 4 bases, with 17 bases between them. The CDR3 sequence is 15 residues long. Germline V gives CDR1 SGHVS, CDR2 FNYEAQ. In nucleotides, the CDR3 is TGTGCCAGCAGCGACTTGGACGCAGGCATCTATGGCTACACCTTC. Protein: CASSDLDAGIYGYTF.

This clonotype was observed a handful of times. The V call is TRBV28, the J call TRBJ2-3; 9 positions match TRBD2. The CDR3 consists of 17 residues. Germline V gene sequence: CDR1 MDHEN, CDR2 SYDVKM. Trimming removed 4 bases from V and 3 bases from J; junction bases left unmatched: 11. CDR3 protein: CASSSLAGARYTDTQYF. The CDR3 coding sequence is TGTGCCAGCAGTTCCTTAGCGGGGGCTAGGTATACAGATACGCAGTATTTT.

This clonotype was counted only a few times. The rearrangement joins TRBV28 to TRBJ2-3; 12 bases align to TRBD2. CDR3 length: 15 amino acids. The trim removed 3 bases at V and 5 bases at J, leaving 3 bases unmatched. Germline V gives CDR1 MDHEN, CDR2 SYDVKM. CDR3 loop: CASSLTSGGGDTQYF. The CDR3 DNA is TGTGCCAGCAGTTTGACTAGCGGGGGCGGAGATACGCAGTATTTT.

The CDR3 spells CSASPSAAGETQYF. In DNA form, the CDR3 reads TGCAGTGCTAGTCCTAGCGCCGCTGGGGAGACCCAGTACTTC. The V and J genes are TRBV20-1 and TRBJ2-5; D may be TRBD2 (6 bases). V lost 3 bases and J lost 5, with 16 bases in between. The CDR3 contains 14 residues. CDR1 and CDR2 (germline): DFQATT, SNEGSKA (reference sequence).